Listed here are 18 T cell receptor beta chains from one sample, sequenced in a study of graft-versus-host responses after intestinal transplantation. Their specific antigens are unknown. Clones were sequenced by immunoSEQ multiplex PCR, and TCRdb holds only the in-frame ones, with some missing. The sample shows around 110,000 clones, 85% to 95% of them seen only once. The material sequenced was unstimulated CD8+ T cells sorted from spleen or lymph node cells, taken before transplant. These receptors all come from a human donor who was the organ donor for an intestinal transplant.

In this sample, this clone turned up once. This chain links TRBV30 with TRBJ1-1; D is possibly TRBD1 (6 bases). CDR1 GTSNPN and CDR2 SVGIG come from the germline V gene (reference sequence). The CDR3 has 15 residues. Trimming cost V 3 bases and J 6 bases, with 20 bases left between them. CDR3 sequence: CAWSATGYLGAEAFF. In DNA, the CDR3 is TGTGCCTGGAGCGCTACAGGGTATTTGGGGGCTGAAGCTTTCTTT.

V is TRBV14 and J is TRBJ1-2; the D is unclear. Germline V gene data show CDR1 as SGHDN and CDR2 as FVKESK. The CDR3 runs 16 residues. V was shortened by 4 bases and J by 1 base, with 16 bases between the two germline ends. The CDR3, as DNA: TGTGCCAGCAGCCCTGGGCCCACGCCATTTAACTATGGCTACACCTTC. Translated, it gives CASSPGPTPFNYGYTF. Combining the CDR3 with reference TRBV14 and TRBJ1-2 gives the whole variable domain EAGVTQFPSHSVIEKGQTVTLRCDPISGHDNLYWYRRVMGKEIKFLLHFVKESKQDESGMPNNRFLAERTGGTYSTLKVQPAELEDSGVYFCASSPGPTPFNYGYTFGSGTRLTVV.

The chain employs TRBV9 and TRBJ1-6; D perhaps matches TRBD1 (5 bases). CDR1 is SGDLS, CDR2 YYNGEE, per germline. The CDR3 has 15 residues. V lost 2 bases to trimming and J lost 7 bases, with 13 bases between them. The CDR3: CASSVSAGSNSPLHF. CDR3 in DNA: TGTGCCAGCAGCGTCTCGGCAGGGTCGAATTCACCCCTCCACTTT.

The V call is TRBV6-6, the J call TRBJ2-5; D possibly corresponds to TRBD2 (5 bases). Germline V gives CDR1 MNHNY, CDR2 SVGAGI (reference sequence). Trimming cost V 7 bases and J 2 bases, with 11 bases left between them. This CDR3 contains 13 residues. CDR3 sequence (DNA): TGTGCCAGCACCTCTCGAGGGCAAGAGACCCAGTACTTC. Protein: CASTSRGQETQYF.

The CDR3 DNA follows: TGCGCCAGCAGCCACGACGGGACAGGCAAGGTAGTAACTGAAGCTTTCTTT. Its protein product is CASSHDGTGKVVTEAFF. The chain recombines TRBV4-1 with TRBJ1-1; TRBD1 aligns across 8 bases. V was pared by 3 bases and J by 5 bases, with 14 bases of the junction left unmatched. The CDR3 runs to 17 residues. Germline assignment: CDR1 MGHRA and CDR2 YSYEKL.

This clone appeared once. J is TRBJ2-1 and V is TRBV27; 9 positions agree with TRBD2. J was trimmed by 0 bases and V by 4 bases; bases with no gene match: 4. Germline V gene data show CDR1 as MNHEY and CDR2 as SMNVEV (reference sequence). The CDR3 is made up of 16 amino acids. CDR3 loop: CASSSLTSGSYNEQFF. In nucleotides, the CDR3 is TGTGCCAGCAGTTCGCTGACTAGCGGCTCCTACAATGAGCAGTTCTTC.

This clone was counted only a few times. The chain joins TRBV7-9 to TRBJ2-5; 8 positions match TRBD1. This CDR3 contains 15 residues. V lost 1 base, J lost 3 bases, and 4 bases stayed unmatched. CDR1 SEHNR and CDR2 FQNEAQ come from the germline V gene (reference sequence). CDR3 DNA: TGTGCCAGCAGCTTAGTAGCGACAGGGGAAGAGACCCAGTACTTC. Protein sequence: CASSLVATGEETQYF.

The DNA for the CDR3 is TGTGCCAGCAGCTTAACAGTGAGGCGGGAGCCCTACAATGAGCAGTTCTTC. This sequence encodes CASSLTVRREPYNEQFF. The V gene is TRBV7-9, the J gene TRBJ2-1; TRBD2 matches 7 bases. Germline lookup yields CDR1 SEHNR and CDR2 FQNEAQ (reference sequence). The CDR3 is made up of 17 amino acids. Unmatched junction bases numbered 9, after V lost 2 bases and J lost 2 bases.

The chain uses TRBV6-6 and TRBJ2-5, with 10 positions matching TRBD1. The CDR3 consists of 13 residues. Germline trimming cut 6 bases from V and 7 bases from J; bases unmatched to any gene: 5. Germline CDR1 MNHNY, CDR2 SVGAGI (reference sequence). In DNA form, the CDR3 reads TGTGCCAGCAGCGACAGGGGGCCGCGGACCCAGTACTTC. Encoded protein: CASSDRGPRTQYF.

The J gene is TRBJ2-5, the V gene TRBV4-1; 8 bases match TRBD2. Unmatched junction bases numbered 11, after V lost 4 bases and J lost 4 bases. The CDR3 covers 16 residues. The germline CDR1 and CDR2 sequences are MGHRA and YSYEKL. The CDR3 nucleotides read TGCGCCAGCAGCCCTGGACTAGCCCCGAGCGGAGAGACCCAGTACTTC. Amino acids: CASSPGLAPSGETQYF.

V gene TRBV4-1 combines with J gene TRBJ2-5; D is ambiguous. Trimming took 1 base from V and 0 from J, leaving 15 bases between them. The CDR3 length is 17 residues. The germline V gene has CDR1 MGHRA and CDR2 YSYEKL. CDR3 DNA sequence: TGCGCCAGCAGCCAAGGACCCTACACATCTGACCAAGAGACCCAGTACTTC. Amino acid sequence: CASSQGPYTSDQETQYF.

The rearrangement links TRBV2 to TRBJ2-2, with 9 bases matching TRBD2. The junction had 3 bases not matched to a gene; V was cut back by 2 bases and J by 2 bases. Germline V gene sequence: CDR1 SNHLY, CDR2 FYNNEI. This CDR3 contains 16 residues. CDR3 coding DNA: TGTGCCAGCAGTGAACTAGCGGGGAGAAACACCGGGGAGCTGTTTTTT. This codes for CASSELAGRNTGELFF.

The chain combines TRBV5-1 with TRBJ2-6; maybe TRBD2 (6 bases). Germline V gives CDR1 SGHRS, CDR2 YFSETQ. Trimming took 5 bases from V and 0 from J, leaving 12 bases between them. The CDR3 extends over 16 amino acids. CDR3 residues: CASRSGFTSGANVLTF. The CDR3 coding sequence is TGCGCCAGCAGAAGCGGGTTTACCTCTGGGGCCAACGTCCTGACTTTC.

Here the CDR3 DNA reads TGTGCCTGGAGTGTAGTACCCCCCTACAATGAGCAGTTCTTC. Amino acids: CAWSVVPPYNEQFF. The V and J genes are TRBV30 and TRBJ2-1; D not resolved. The ends were cut back, 0 bases at V and 2 bases at J, with 8 bases in the middle. This CDR3 spans 14 amino acids. CDR1 GTSNPN and CDR2 SVGIG come from the germline V gene (reference sequence). Filled out from reference TRBV30 and TRBJ2-1, the complete variable domain reads SQTIHQWPATLVQPVGSPLSLECTVEGTSNPNLYWYRQAAGRGLQLLFYSVGIGQISSEVPQNLSASRPQDRQFILSSKKLLLSDSGFYLCAWSVVPPYNEQFFGPGTRLTVL.

The rearrangement links TRBV5-6 to TRBJ2-1; D possibly corresponds to TRBD2 (6 bases). V was shortened by 0 bases and J by 2 bases, with 9 bases between the two germline ends. This CDR3 comprises 15 residues. Germline CDR1 reads SGHDT; CDR2 reads YYEEEE. The CDR3 coding sequence is TGTGCCAGCAGCTTGGACGGGAGACCCTACAATGAGCAGTTCTTC. This gives the protein CASSLDGRPYNEQFF. Looking up the rest from reference TRBV5-6 and TRBJ2-1 gives the full variable domain: DAGVTQSPTHLIKTRGQQVTLRCSPKSGHDTVSWYQQALGQGPQFIFQYYEEEERQRGNFPDRFSGHQFPNYSSELNVNALLLGDSALYLCASSLDGRPYNEQFFGPGTRLTVL.

V and J are TRBV25-1 and TRBJ2-7; D possibly matches TRBD1 or TRBD2 (6 bases each). The germline gives CDR1 MGHDK, CDR2 SYGVNS. This CDR3 spans 13 amino acids. The V gene lost 7 bases and the J gene lost 3 bases, with 13 bases spanning the gap. CDR3: CASIPEGGYEQYF. The CDR3 nucleotides are TGTGCCAGCATCCCGGAGGGGGGCTACGAGCAGTACTTC.

The J gene is TRBJ1-1, the V gene TRBV28, with TRBD1 matching over 7 bases. The trim removed 8 bases at V and 0 bases at J, leaving 9 bases unmatched. The length of the CDR3 is 15 residues. CDR1 is MDHEN and CDR2 is SYDVKM in the germline V gene. The CDR3 sequence: CASAPIGGLNTEAFF. The CDR3 nucleotides read TGTGCCAGCGCTCCCATAGGGGGCTTGAACACTGAAGCTTTCTTT. Drawing the rest from reference TRBV28 and TRBJ1-1, the complete variable domain is DVKVTQSSRYLVKRTGEKVFLECVQDMDHENMFWYRQDPGLGLRLIYFSYDVKMKEKGDIPEGYSVSREKKERFSLILESASTNQTSMYLCASAPIGGLNTEAFFGQGTRLTVV.

This clone has just a few counts. The gene calls are TRBV6-6 and TRBJ2-7; 9 nucleotides line up with TRBD2. V was pared by 2 bases and J by 7 bases, with 9 bases of the junction left unmatched. Per the germline V gene, CDR1 is MNHNY and CDR2 is SVGAGI (reference sequence). The CDR3 has 15 residues. CDR3 DNA: TGTGCCAGCAGTTACGGACTAGCGTCAAAGGGGGAGCAGTACTTC. Encoded protein: CASSYGLASKGEQYF.